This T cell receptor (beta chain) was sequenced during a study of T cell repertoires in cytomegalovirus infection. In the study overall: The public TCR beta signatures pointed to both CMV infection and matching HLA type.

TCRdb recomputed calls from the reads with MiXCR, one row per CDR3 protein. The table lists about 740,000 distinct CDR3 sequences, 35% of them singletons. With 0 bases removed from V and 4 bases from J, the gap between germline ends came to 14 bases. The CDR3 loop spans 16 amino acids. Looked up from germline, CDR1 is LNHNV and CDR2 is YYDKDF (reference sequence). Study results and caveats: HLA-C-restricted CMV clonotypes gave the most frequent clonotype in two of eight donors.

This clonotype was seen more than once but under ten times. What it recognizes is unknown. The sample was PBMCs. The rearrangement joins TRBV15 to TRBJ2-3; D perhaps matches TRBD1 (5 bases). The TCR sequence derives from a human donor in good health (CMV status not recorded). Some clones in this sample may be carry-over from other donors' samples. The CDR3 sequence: CATSRDRQGRADTQYF. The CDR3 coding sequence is TGTGCCACCAGCAGAGATCGTCAGGGCAGGGCAGATACGCAGTATTTT.